Here is one T cell receptor beta chain with its context. Its antigen remains unknown. This record comes from a study of OX40 agonist ivuxolimab in advanced cancers. The ends were cut back, 1 base at V and 4 bases at J, with 4 bases in the middle. The germline gives CDR1 PRHDT, CDR2 FYEKMQ (reference sequence). This CDR3 spans 12 amino acids. Whole-study findings and limits: The study found among the lowest clonal expansion in partial responders at 0.1-3.0 mg/kg. Expanded clones were, on average, more numerous among CD8+ T cells than CD4+.

Profiled with immunoSEQ multiplex PCR; TCRdb holds only in-frame clones, not every one. The table shows about 59,000 clones, with approximately 94% occurring only once. Autoimmune disease history or systemic immunosuppression was exclusionary. This rearrangement joins TRBV13 to TRBJ2-5; no firm D call. The sequence was collected from an adult with an advanced solid tumor such as melanoma, head and neck, liver or kidney cancer. The sequences come from CD4+ or CD8+ T cells sorted from blood, collected in a trial of the OX40 agonist ivuxolimab. CDR3 loop: CASSLEGETQYF. For the CDR3, the DNA is TGTGCCAGCAGCTTAGAAGGAGAGACCCAGTACTTC.